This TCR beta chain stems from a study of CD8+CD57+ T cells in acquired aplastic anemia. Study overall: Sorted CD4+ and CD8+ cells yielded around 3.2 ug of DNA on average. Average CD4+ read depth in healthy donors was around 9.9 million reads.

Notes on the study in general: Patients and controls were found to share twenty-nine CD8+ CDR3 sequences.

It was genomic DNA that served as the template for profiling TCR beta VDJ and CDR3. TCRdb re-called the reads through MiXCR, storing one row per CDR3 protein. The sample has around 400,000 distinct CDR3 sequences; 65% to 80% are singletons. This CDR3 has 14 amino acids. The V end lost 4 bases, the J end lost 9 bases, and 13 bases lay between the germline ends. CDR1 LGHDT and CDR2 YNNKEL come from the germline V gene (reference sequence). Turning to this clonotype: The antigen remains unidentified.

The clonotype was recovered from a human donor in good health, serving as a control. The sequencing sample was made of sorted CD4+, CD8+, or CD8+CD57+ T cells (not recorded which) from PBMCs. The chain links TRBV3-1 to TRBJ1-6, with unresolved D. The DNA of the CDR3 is TGTGCCAGCAGCCCTGGTGGGCGTTCTTCACCCCTCCACTTT. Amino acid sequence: CASSPGGRSSPLHF.